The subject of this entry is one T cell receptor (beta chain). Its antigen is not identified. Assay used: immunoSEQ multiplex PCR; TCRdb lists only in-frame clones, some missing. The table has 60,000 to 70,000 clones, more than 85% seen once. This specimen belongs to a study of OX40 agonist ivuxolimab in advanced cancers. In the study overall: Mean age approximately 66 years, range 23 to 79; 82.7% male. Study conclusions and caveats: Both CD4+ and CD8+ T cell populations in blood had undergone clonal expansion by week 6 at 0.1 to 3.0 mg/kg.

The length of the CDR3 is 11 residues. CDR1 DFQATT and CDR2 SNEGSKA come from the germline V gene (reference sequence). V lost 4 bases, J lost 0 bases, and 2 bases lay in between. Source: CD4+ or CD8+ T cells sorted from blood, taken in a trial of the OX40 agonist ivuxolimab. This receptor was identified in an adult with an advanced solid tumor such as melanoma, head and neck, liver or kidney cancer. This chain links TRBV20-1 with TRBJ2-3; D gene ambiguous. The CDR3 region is CSATSTDTQYF. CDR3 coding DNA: TGCAGTGCTACCAGCACAGATACGCAGTATTTT.